The TCR beta chain under discussion was sequenced for a study of T-cell reconstitution after alpha-beta-depleted transplantation in children. Whole-study results and caveats: Several patients had high TCRbeta diversity at day 60; it came from surviving recipient T cells and thymic progenitors. T-cell counts and diversity at one year following transplant were attributed mainly to newly produced T cells. Several hundred rapidly expanded clones from non-depleted graft cells reportedly supplied alpha-beta T cells about two months post-transplant.

Germline CDR1 is SGHRS and CDR2 is YFSETQ. CDR3 length equals 13 residues. Trimming took 5 bases from V and 5 from J, leaving 10 bases between them. Unique molecular identifiers were used to barcode this TCRbeta library. TCRdb re-analysed the PCR reads in MiXCR, keeping a single row per CDR3 protein. The sample yields roughly 490,000 distinct CDR3 sequences, about 10% seen once. For this clonotype: Its antigen remains unknown.

The TCR comes from a female patient between 2 and 15 years old who had a stem cell transplant for aplastic anemia, so the T cells may come from the graft donor. Sample: PBMCs, mostly from graft donor cells, taken 180 days after TCRalphabeta/CD19-depleted stem cell transplant. The chain carries TRBV5-1 and TRBJ2-2, with D uncertain. The CDR3 DNA sequence: TGCGCCAGCAGGGGCCGTGAAACCGGGGAGCTGTTTTTT. The encoded protein is CASRGRETGELFF.